Below are 20 T cell receptor beta chains sequenced from a single sample in a study of blood T cell repertoires in COVID-19. The table came from immunoSEQ multiplex PCR; TCRdb's copy has only in-frame clones and leaves some out. The sample lists roughly 230,000 clones, 90% occurring once. The sample taken for sequencing was peripheral blood. These receptors were taken from a woman aged 60-75 years with COVID-19, enrolled during active disease.

CDR3 nucleotide sequence: TGTGCCAGCAGTATACAGGGTCCAAAGTTCTTC. Amino acids: CASSIQGPKFF. This sequence joins TRBV6-5 and TRBJ2-1; D might be TRBD1 (6 bases). V was trimmed by 5 bases and J by 14 bases, leaving 13 bases between them. CDR3 length: 11 residues. Germline V gene data show CDR1 as MNHEY and CDR2 as SVGAGI.

The chain recombines TRBV4-2 with TRBJ1-5, with unresolved D. The CDR3 covers 15 residues. Per the germline V gene, CDR1 is LGHNA and CDR2 is YNFKEQ. The V end lost 1 base, the J end lost 5 bases, and 12 bases lay between the germline ends. The CDR3 DNA reads as TGTGCCAGCAGCCAAGGGAGATCCACCTATCAGCCCCAGCATTTT. Its protein is CASSQGRSTYQPQHF.

This sequence joins TRBV6-6 and TRBJ1-1; a weak D match, TRBD1 (5 bases). V lost 6 bases to trimming and J lost 1 base, with 9 bases between them. The CDR3 loop spans 13 amino acids. Germline V gene lookup returns CDR1 MNHNY and CDR2 SVGAGI (reference sequence). CDR3 nucleotides: TGTGCCAGCAGCCAGGGATGGAACACTGAAGCTTTCTTT. Amino acid sequence: CASSQGWNTEAFF.

The genes are TRBV3-1 (or the pseudogene TRBV3-2) and TRBJ2-1; D perhaps matches TRBD2 (5 bases). V was shortened by 0 bases and J by 6 bases, with 12 bases between the two germline ends. The CDR3 length is 15 residues. Germline assignment: CDR1 LGHDT and CDR2 YNNKEL (reference sequence). CDR3 sequence: CASSQDLVARNEQFF. In nucleotides, the CDR3 is TGTGCCAGCAGCCAAGATCTCGTAGCGCGCAATGAGCAGTTCTTC.

The genes are TRBV9 and TRBJ2-1, with a tentative D call TRBD2 (6 bases). Germline lookup yields CDR1 SGDLS and CDR2 YYNGEE. Trimming removed 3 bases from V and 2 bases from J, with 27 bases in between. CDR3 length equals 20 residues. CDR3 nucleotide sequence: TGTGCCAGCAGCGCTACGGGTTCGGGGGATGGACCCGGGGCCTACAATGAGCAGTTCTTC. Amino acid sequence: CASSATGSGDGPGAYNEQFF.

This chain joins TRBV7-8 and TRBJ2-7; the match to TRBD1 covers 8 bases. The CDR3 totals 15 residues. Germline CDR1 and CDR2: SGHVS and FQNEAQ. J lost 6 bases, V lost 5 bases, and 12 bases had no gene match. In nucleotides, the CDR3 is TGTGCCAGCAGCCTGGACAGGGTCCATATCGGCGAGCAGTACTTC. Protein sequence: CASSLDRVHIGEQYF.

This clone was detected once. The rearrangement uses TRBV7-2 and TRBJ2-3, with 9 nucleotides matching TRBD2. The CDR3 extends over 16 amino acids. Germline CDR1 and CDR2: SGHTA and FQGNSA. The V gene end was trimmed by 1 base and the J gene end by 4 bases; junction bases not matched to a gene: 6. CDR3 region: CASSLVGGTSSDTQYF. The CDR3 DNA is TGTGCCAGCAGCTTAGTGGGGGGGACTAGCTCAGATACGCAGTATTTT.

The chain couples TRBV27 to TRBJ1-2, with TRBD1 matching over 9 bases. J was trimmed by 8 bases and V by 5 bases; bases with no gene match: 9. The germline CDR1 and CDR2 sequences are MNHEY and SMNVEV (reference sequence). The CDR3 consists of 14 residues. The DNA for the CDR3 is TGTGCCAGCAGTCCCGGTGGGACAGGGCGCGGCTACACCTTC. Translation gives CASSPGGTGRGYTF.

V gene TRBV5-1 combines with J gene TRBJ1-5; D not certain. The CDR3 extends over 14 amino acids. Germline V gives CDR1 SGHRS, CDR2 YFSETQ. Deletions cut 4 bases from V and 1 base from J, with 9 bases between. The CDR3 region is CASSPGLSNQPQHF. CDR3 DNA: TGCGCCAGCAGCCCCGGGTTGAGCAATCAGCCCCAGCATTTT.

V and J are TRBV19 and TRBJ1-2; D perhaps matches TRBD1 (5 bases). With 4 bases removed from V and 0 bases from J, the gap between germline ends came to 6 bases. CDR1 LNHDA and CDR2 SQIVND come from the germline V gene (reference sequence). The CDR3 sequence is 13 residues long. CDR3 loop: CASSRTSNYGYTF. The CDR3, as DNA: TGTGCCAGTAGTAGGACATCTAACTATGGCTACACCTTC.

This clone was seen more than once but under ten times. The chain couples TRBV13 to TRBJ1-4, with 12 bases aligning to TRBD1. The V gene's germline CDR1 is PRHDT and CDR2 FYEKMQ (reference sequence). The CDR3 length is 15 residues. Losses at the gene ends were 5 bases for V and 7 bases for J; bases not matched to a gene: 5. CDR3 DNA: TGTGCCAGCAGCCAAGGGACAGGGGGCGGTGAAAAACTGTTTTTT. Translated: CASSQGTGGGEKLFF.

The gene calls are TRBV6-5 and TRBJ2-7, with 7 bases identical to TRBD1. V lost 5 bases and J lost 3; bases outside the gene matches: 4. The V gene's germline CDR1 is MNHEY and CDR2 SVGAGI. There are 13 residues in the CDR3. CDR3 amino acids: CASSRTGVYEQYF. The CDR3, as DNA: TGTGCCAGCAGTCGGACAGGCGTCTACGAGCAGTACTTC.

DNA for the CDR3: TGTGCCAGCTCGGCCGGACAGAATAGCAATCAGCCCCAGCATTTT. This translates into CASSAGQNSNQPQHF. The chain has TRBV18 and TRBJ1-5; TRBD1 is a possible D gene (6 bases). Germline lookup yields CDR1 KGHSH and CDR2 LQKENI. V was cut by 6 bases and J by 0 bases, with 12 bases left in between. There are 15 residues in the CDR3.

The chain carries TRBV9 and TRBJ2-7; D perhaps matches TRBD1 (6 bases). Deletions cut 4 bases from V and 6 bases from J, with 11 bases between. This CDR3 has 12 residues. Germline V lookup: CDR1 SGDLS, CDR2 YYNGEE. CDR3 loop: CASSPPRGEQYF. The CDR3 DNA reads as TGTGCCAGCAGCCCCCCCAGGGGCGAGCAGTACTTC.

In its sample, this clone was seen once. The chain joins TRBV5-4 to TRBJ2-4; 7 bases agree with TRBD1. Germline-derived CDR1 and CDR2 are SGHNT and YYREEE (reference sequence). V shed 4 bases, J shed 2 bases, and the junction held 9 bases outside the gene matches. This CDR3 has 16 amino acids. The CDR3, as DNA: TGTGCCAGCAGCCCGACAGGGAAGGAAACCAAAAACATTCAGTACTTC. Translating it yields CASSPTGKETKNIQYF. The variable domain in full, with the rest retrieved from reference TRBV5-4 and TRBJ2-4, is ETGVTQSPTHLIKTRGQQVTLRCSSQSGHNTVSWYQQALGQGPQFIFQYYREEENGRGNFPPRFSGLQFPNYSSELNVNALELDDSALYLCASSPTGKETKNIQYFGAGTRLSVL.

V usage is TRBV7-9 and J usage is TRBJ1-5; maybe TRBD1 (5 bases). This CDR3 has 15 residues. V was pared by 6 bases and J by 2 bases, with 14 bases between. Germline V gene lookup returns CDR1 SEHNR and CDR2 FQNEAQ (reference sequence). The CDR3 nucleotides are TGTGCCAGCAGTTCCGGAGGGGTGCGCAATCAGCCCCAGCATTTT. This sequence encodes CASSSGGVRNQPQHF.

The CDR3 nucleotides read TGTGCCAGCAGCCAAGGACCAGGGTATAATGAAAAACTGTTTTTT. As protein: CASSQGPGYNEKLFF. V and J are TRBV4-2 and TRBJ1-4; weak D call: TRBD1 (5 bases). Trimming cost V 1 base and J 4 bases, with 10 bases left between them. The length of the CDR3 is 15 residues. CDR1 and CDR2 from the germline V gene are LGHNA and YNFKEQ.

This chain uses TRBV7-6 with TRBJ2-3; no clear D gene. The CDR3 spans 15 residues. V shed 1 base and J shed 1 base, with 9 bases lying between them. Germline CDR1 SGHVS, CDR2 FNYEAQ. The CDR3 region is CASSLGLRRTDTQYF. The CDR3 bases are TGTGCCAGCAGCTTAGGACTGCGGCGCACAGATACGCAGTATTTT. The full variable domain, completed using reference TRBV7-6 and TRBJ2-3, is GAGVSQSPRYKVTKRGQDVALRCDPISGHVSLYWYRQALGQGPEFLTYFNYEAQQDKSGLPNDRFSAERPEGSISTLTIQRTEQRDSAMYRCASSLGLRRTDTQYFGPGTRLTVL.

The chain uses TRBV19 and TRBJ2-4; TRBD2 is a possible D gene (5 bases). Trimming removed 0 bases from V and 0 bases from J, with 18 bases in between. CDR3 length equals 19 residues. From germline, CDR1 is LNHDA and CDR2 SQIVND (reference sequence). The CDR3 spells CASSIDHGSAEIAKNIQYF. Written as DNA, the CDR3 is TGTGCCAGTAGTATAGATCATGGGAGTGCGGAAATAGCCAAAAACATTCAGTACTTC.

The V gene is TRBV6-5, the J gene TRBJ1-1; D gene unclear. This CDR3 spans 13 amino acids. Germline CDR1 reads MNHEY; CDR2 reads SVGAGI. The V gene lost 4 bases and the J gene lost 5 bases, with 11 bases spanning the gap. CDR3: CASSSHPGTEAFF. DNA for the CDR3: TGTGCCAGCAGTTCTCACCCGGGTACTGAAGCTTTCTTT.